Reported below is one T cell receptor (beta chain). This sample is part of a study of T cell changes during pregnancy in multiple sclerosis. V was clipped by 1 base and J by 4 bases, with 13 bases between them. There are 15 residues in the CDR3. Germline CDR1 SGHTA, CDR2 FQGNSA. Profiling relied on immunoSEQ multiplex PCR, and the TCRdb table lists in-frame clones only, not all of them. The table has about 40,000 clones, more than 80% seen once; the top ten hold 1% to 1.5%. The V and J genes are TRBV7-2 and TRBJ1-2; a possible D gene is TRBD1 (5 bases). This receptor was taken from a female donor with multiple sclerosis, enrolled in a pregnancy study. The sample here was peripheral blood, taken before pregnancy. CDR3 protein: CASSLGSQGLYGYTF. In DNA, the CDR3 is TGTGCCAGCAGCTTAGGGTCTCAGGGACTCTATGGCTACACCTTC.